This TCR beta chain was profiled in a study of T-cell memory formation after mild COVID-19. Study-wide results and limits: Day 15 to 85 contracting clones showed balanced CD4/CD8; later expanders leaned CD4+. Contracting clones localized mainly to CM and EM when CD4+ and mainly to EMRA when CD8+.

TCRdb re-called the 5' RACE reads through MiXCR, storing one row per CDR3 protein. Among 270,000 or so distinct CDR3 sequences listed, roughly 18% were seen once. Comment on this clonotype: Its target is unknown.

This CDR3 is built from 14 residues. With V trimmed by 1 base and J by 2 bases, 2 bases remained unmatched. Germline lookup yields CDR1 DFQATT and CDR2 SNEGSKA (reference sequence). V is TRBV20-1 and J is TRBJ2-1; 7 bases are shared with TRBD2. The sequencing sample was made of PBMCs or a T cell subset sorted from them (not recorded which). The clonotype originates from a man between 18 and 35 years old who had mild COVID-19 (a few samples of this study predate the infection). Cell type and time point are not known. This chain's CDR3 is CSARVGGAYNEQFF. The CDR3 DNA is TGCAGTGCTAGAGTGGGGGGGGCCTACAATGAGCAGTTCTTC.